This TCR beta chain derives from a study of T-cell reconstitution after alpha-beta-depleted transplantation in children. During its preparation, the TCRbeta library received unique molecular identifiers. TCRdb recomputed calls from the PCR reads with MiXCR, one row per CDR3 protein. The table records around 370,000 distinct CDR3 sequences, approximately 10% of them present only once. This CDR3 contains 17 residues. J was trimmed by 1 base and V by 6 bases; bases with no gene match: 7. CDR1 is MDHEN and CDR2 is SYDVKM in the germline V gene. This clonotype was seen only a few times. The sample consisted of PBMCs from the stem cell graft donor, taken from the stem cell graft. This sequence joins TRBV28 and TRBJ2-1; 12 bases map to TRBD2. The receptor comes from a human donor who donated a stem cell graft to a child with acute lymphoblastic leukemia. Here the CDR3 DNA reads TGTGCCAGCAGCGGACCTAGCGGGAGGGCATCCTACAATGAGCAGTTCTTC. The encoded protein is CASSGPSGRASYNEQFF.